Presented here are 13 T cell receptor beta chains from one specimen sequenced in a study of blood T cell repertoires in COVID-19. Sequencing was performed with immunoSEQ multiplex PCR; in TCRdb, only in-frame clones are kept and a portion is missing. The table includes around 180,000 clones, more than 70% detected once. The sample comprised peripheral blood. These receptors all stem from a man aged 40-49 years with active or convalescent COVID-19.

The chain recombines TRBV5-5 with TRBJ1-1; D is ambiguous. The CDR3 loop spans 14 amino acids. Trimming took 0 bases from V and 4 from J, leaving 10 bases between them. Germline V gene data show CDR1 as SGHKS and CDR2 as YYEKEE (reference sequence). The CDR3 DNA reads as TGTGCCAGCAGCTTGGACTGGTCGAGCACTGAAGCTTTCTTT. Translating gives CASSLDWSSTEAFF. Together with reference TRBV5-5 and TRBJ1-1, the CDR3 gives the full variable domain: DAGVTQSPTHLIKTRGQQVTLRCSPISGHKSVSWYQQVLGQGPQFIFQYYEKEERGRGNFPDRFSARQFPNYSSELNVNALLLGDSALYLCASSLDWSSTEAFFGQGTRLTVV.

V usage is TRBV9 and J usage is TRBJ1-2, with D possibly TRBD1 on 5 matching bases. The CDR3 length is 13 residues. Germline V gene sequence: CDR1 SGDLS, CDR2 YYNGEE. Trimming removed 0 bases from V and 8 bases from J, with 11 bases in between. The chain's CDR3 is CASSVGGQSGYTF. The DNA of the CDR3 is TGTGCCAGCAGCGTAGGGGGCCAAAGCGGCTACACCTTC.

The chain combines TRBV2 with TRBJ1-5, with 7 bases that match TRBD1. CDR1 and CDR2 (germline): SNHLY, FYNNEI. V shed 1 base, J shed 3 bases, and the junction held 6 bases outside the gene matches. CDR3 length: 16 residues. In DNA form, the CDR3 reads TGTGCCAGCAGTGAAGAGAGGGGGCTATACAATCAGCCCCAGCATTTT. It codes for CASSEERGLYNQPQHF.

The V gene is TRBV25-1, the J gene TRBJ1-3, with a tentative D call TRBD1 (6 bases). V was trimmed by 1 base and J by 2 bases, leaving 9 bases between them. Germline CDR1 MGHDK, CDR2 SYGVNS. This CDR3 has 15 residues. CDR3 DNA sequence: TGTGCCAGCAGTGAATTTGAGGGGGCTGGAAACACCATATATTTT. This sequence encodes CASSEFEGAGNTIYF.

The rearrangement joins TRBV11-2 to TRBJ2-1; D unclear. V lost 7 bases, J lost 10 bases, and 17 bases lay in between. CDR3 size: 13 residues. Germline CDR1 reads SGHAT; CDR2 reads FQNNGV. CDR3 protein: CASTPTPAGEQFF. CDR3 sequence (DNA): TGTGCCAGCACCCCCACCCCGGCAGGAGAGCAGTTCTTC.

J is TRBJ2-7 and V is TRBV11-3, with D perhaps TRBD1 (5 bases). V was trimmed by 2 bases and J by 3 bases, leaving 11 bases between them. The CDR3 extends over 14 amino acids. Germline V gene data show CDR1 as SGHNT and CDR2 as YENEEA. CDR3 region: CASSLNTGGYEQYF. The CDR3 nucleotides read TGTGCCAGCAGCTTAAACACAGGCGGCTACGAGCAGTACTTC.

CDR3 bases: TGTGCCAGCAGCTCGATAGCGGGGGCGTACAATGAGCAGTTCTTC. This sequence encodes CASSSIAGAYNEQFF. This chain links TRBV11-2 with TRBJ2-1; TRBD2 matches 9 bases. The CDR3 spans 15 residues. V lost 4 bases and J lost 4; bases outside the gene matches: 5. Germline CDR1 and CDR2: SGHAT and FQNNGV.

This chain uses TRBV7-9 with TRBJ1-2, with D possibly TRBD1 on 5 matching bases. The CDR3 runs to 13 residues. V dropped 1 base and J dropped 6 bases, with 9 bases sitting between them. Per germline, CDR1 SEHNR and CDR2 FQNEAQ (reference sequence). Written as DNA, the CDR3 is TGTGCCAGCAGCTTAGTGGGGGGAGATGGCTACACCTTC. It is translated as CASSLVGGDGYTF.

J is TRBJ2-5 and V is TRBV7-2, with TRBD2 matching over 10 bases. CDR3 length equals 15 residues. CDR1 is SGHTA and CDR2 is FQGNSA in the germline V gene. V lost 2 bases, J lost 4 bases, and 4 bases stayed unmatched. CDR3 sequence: CASSLRSGGPETQYF. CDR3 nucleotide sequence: TGTGCCAGCAGCTTACGTAGCGGGGGGCCAGAGACCCAGTACTTC.

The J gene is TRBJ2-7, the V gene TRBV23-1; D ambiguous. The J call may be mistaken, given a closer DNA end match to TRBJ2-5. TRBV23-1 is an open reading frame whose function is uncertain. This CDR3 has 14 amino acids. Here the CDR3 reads CASSQSIGQETQYF. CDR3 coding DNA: TGCGCCAGCAGTCAATCGATAGGACAAGAGACCCAGTACTTC.

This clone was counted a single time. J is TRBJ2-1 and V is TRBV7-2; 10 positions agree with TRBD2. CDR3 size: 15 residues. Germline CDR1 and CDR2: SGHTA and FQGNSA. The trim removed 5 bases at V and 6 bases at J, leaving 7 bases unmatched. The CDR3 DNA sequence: TGTGCCAGCAGCGTCCAGCGGGGGGGCGGCAATGAGCAGTTCTTC. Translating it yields CASSVQRGGGNEQFF.

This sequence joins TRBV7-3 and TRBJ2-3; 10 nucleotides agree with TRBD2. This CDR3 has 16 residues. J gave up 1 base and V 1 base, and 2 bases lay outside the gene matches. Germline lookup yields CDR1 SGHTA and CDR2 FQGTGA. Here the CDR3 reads CASSLRLAGGTDTQYF. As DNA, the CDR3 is TGTGCCAGCAGCTTAAGGCTAGCGGGAGGCACAGATACGCAGTATTTT.

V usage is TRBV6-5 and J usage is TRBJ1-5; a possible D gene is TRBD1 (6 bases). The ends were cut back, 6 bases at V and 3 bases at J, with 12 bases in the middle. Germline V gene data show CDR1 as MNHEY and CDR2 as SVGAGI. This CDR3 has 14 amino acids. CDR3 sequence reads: CASRKTGINQPQHF. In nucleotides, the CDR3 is TGTGCCAGCAGGAAAACAGGGATCAATCAGCCCCAGCATTTT.